This T cell receptor beta chain was sequenced for a study of cytomegalovirus exposure and HLA in healthy donors. Study observations and caveats: Later analysis identified several of the most significant clusters that appeared linked to common viral pathogens.

This clone was seen only a few times. What it binds is unknown. Other nucleotide sequences in the sample specify the same CDR3. It was with 60 Vbeta and 13 Jbeta primers that the PCR ran. Clones were sequenced by immunoSEQ multiplex PCR, and TCRdb holds only the in-frame ones, with some missing. The data contain some 170,000 clones, approximately 72% of them singletons. This receptor was obtained from a human donor in good health. What was sequenced was PBMCs.

CDR3 amino acids: CASSIGGRVTDTQYF. CDR3 coding DNA: TGTGCCAGTAGTATAGGGGGGCGAGTCACAGATACGCAGTATTTT. The chain is built from TRBV19 and TRBJ2-3; D is perhaps TRBD1 (6 bases). Germline V gene lookup returns CDR1 LNHDA and CDR2 SQIVND (reference sequence). The CDR3 spans 15 residues. V lost 1 base to trimming and J lost 2 bases, with 10 bases between them.